This T cell receptor (beta chain) was profiled in a study of T cell responses to AZD1222 COVID-19 vaccine. The V end lost 3 bases, the J end lost 0 bases, and 8 bases lay between the germline ends. CDR1 is MNHEY, CDR2 SMNVEV, per germline (reference sequence). The CDR3 is made up of 14 amino acids. As for this clone: Its antigen remains unidentified.

Study conclusions and caveats: Mostly white British, mostly female donors; authors suggested clonal diversity may be underestimated.

Libraries were prepared by immunoSEQ multiplex PCR; TCRdb keeps only in-frame clonotypes and omits some of them. The data show about 180,000 clones, around 88% seen once. The J gene is TRBJ1-1, the V gene TRBV27; weak D call: TRBD1 (5 bases). This material consisted of peripheral blood, taken on day 0 of AZD1222 vaccination. The TCR was taken from an adult in good health. The CDR3 nucleotides are TGTGCCAGCAGTTTGACAGACATGAACACTGAAGCTTTCTTT. Amino acids: CASSLTDMNTEAFF.